The 15 T cell receptor beta chains below all came from one sample that was sequenced in a study of blood T cell repertoires in COVID-19 (TCRdb year 2020). Library construction relied on the immunoSEQ multiplex PCR assay. TCRdb mirrors the immuneACCESS table, restricted to in-frame sequences. Some clones are absent from its copies; in checked studies, under half trace to an unresolved V gene, and the reason for the others is unknown. The sample has approximately 290,000 clones on record, around 90% of them singletons. The ten largest clones add up to roughly 1.1% of the sample. The specimen sequenced was PBMCs or T cells enriched from blood (not recorded which). All receptors come from a woman in her twenties or thirties who had recovered from COVID-19.

V and J are TRBV28 and TRBJ2-3; 8 nucleotides match TRBD1. The CDR3 covers 15 residues. Germline V gene sequence: CDR1 MDHEN, CDR2 SYDVKM. Trimming at V came to 6 bases and at J to 4 bases, leaving 9 bases not matched to a gene. The chain's CDR3 is CASSQGAFVSDTQYF. The CDR3 nucleotides read TGTGCCAGCAGCCAGGGGGCATTCGTCTCAGATACGCAGTATTTT.

The J gene is TRBJ2-1, the V gene TRBV4-1, with 8 bases fitting TRBD2. Germline lookup yields CDR1 MGHRA and CDR2 YSYEKL. This CDR3 region has 16 residues. V shed 2 bases, J shed 0 bases, and the junction held 3 bases outside the gene matches. CDR3 DNA sequence: TGCGCCAGCAGCCAACCCGGGACTAGCTCCTACAATGAGCAGTTCTTC. Translation: CASSQPGTSSYNEQFF.

The chain has TRBV28 and TRBJ2-3; 10 bases map to TRBD2. Germline-derived CDR1 and CDR2 are MDHEN and SYDVKM. The CDR3 runs to 17 residues. J gave up 4 bases and V 3 bases, and 10 bases lay outside the gene matches. CDR3 sequence (DNA): TGTGCCAGCAGTTTTTTACGGGCTAGCGGGAGTGCAGATACGCAGTATTTT. It translates to CASSFLRASGSADTQYF.

The genes are TRBV4-3 and TRBJ2-7, with TRBD2 matching over 7 bases. Germline V gene sequence: CDR1 LGHNA, CDR2 YSLEER. CDR3 length: 15 amino acids. J lost 1 base, V lost 1 base, and 4 bases had no gene match. CDR3 sequence: CASSQGAGVSYEQYF. The DNA of the CDR3 is TGCGCCAGCAGCCAAGGTGCGGGGGTTTCCTACGAGCAGTACTTC.

The gene calls are TRBV5-5 and TRBJ2-7, with 8 bases lining up with TRBD2. There are 15 residues in the CDR3. V was clipped by 4 bases and J by 2 bases; unmatched bases: 8. Germline CDR1 and CDR2: SGHKS and YYEKEE (reference sequence). The CDR3 sequence is CASSDTSGKTYEQYF. The DNA for the CDR3 is TGTGCCAGCAGCGACACTAGCGGAAAAACCTACGAGCAGTACTTC.

The chain is built from TRBV7-9 and TRBJ1-5; D possibly corresponds to TRBD1 (6 bases). Trimming removed 7 bases at V and 2 bases at J, with 12 bases between. In germline, CDR1 is SEHNR, CDR2 FQNEAQ (reference sequence). The CDR3 loop spans 14 amino acids. DNA of the CDR3: TGTGCCAGCACAGGGGCTTCTGGCAATCAGCCCCAGCATTTT. This codes for CASTGASGNQPQHF.

The chain carries TRBV7-9 and TRBJ2-3; 11 bases map to TRBD1. Germline-derived CDR1 and CDR2 are SEHNR and FQNEAQ (reference sequence). The CDR3 loop spans 16 amino acids. Trimming took 5 bases from V and 4 from J; bases not matched to a gene: 8. The CDR3 nucleotides are TGTGCCAGCAGCCCGCCGGACAGGGGGCGCCCAGATACGCAGTATTTT. It yields the protein CASSPPDRGRPDTQYF.

A word on this clone: The same CDR3 can be traced to other DNA sequences in this sample. The chain couples TRBV20-1 to TRBJ2-7; D remains unclear. V lost 3 bases and J lost 2, with 8 bases in between. CDR3 length equals 12 residues. Per the germline V gene, CDR1 is DFQATT and CDR2 is SNEGSKA (reference sequence). CDR3 coding DNA: TGCAGTGCTAGTAGACTCACCTACGAGCAGTACTTC. Amino acids: CSASRLTYEQYF.

This rearrangement joins TRBV6-5 to TRBJ2-7, with D uncertain. Germline CDR1 and CDR2: MNHEY and SVGAGI. Trimming took 0 bases from V and 3 from J, leaving 15 bases between them. This CDR3 has 16 residues. In DNA, the CDR3 is TGTGCCAGCAGTTACTCGACTCCGCCCAGTTTCTACGAGCAGTACTTC. It translates to CASSYSTPPSFYEQYF.

The V gene is TRBV21-1, the J gene TRBJ1-3; no DNA check was done on the table's D call, TRBD1. TRBV21-1 represents a pseudogene. CDR3 length: 16 residues. The DNA of the CDR3 is TGTGCCAGCAGCAAAGGCCCCTGCAGGGTAATGAACACCATATATTTT. It codes for CASSKGPCRVMNTIYF.

The chain couples TRBV28 to TRBJ2-1, with TRBD2 identical over 11 bases. The CDR3 is 17 residues long. V dropped 8 bases and J dropped 1; count of bases not matched to a gene: 10. Germline loops: CDR1 MDHEN, CDR2 SYDVKM. This chain's CDR3 is CASETSGRTGSYNEQFF. CDR3 nucleotide sequence: TGTGCCAGCGAAACTAGCGGGAGAACAGGGTCCTACAATGAGCAGTTCTTC.

The rearrangement joins TRBV4-1 to TRBJ1-3; TRBD1 agrees at 7 bases. Germline V gene lookup returns CDR1 MGHRA and CDR2 YSYEKL. J was trimmed by 4 bases and V by 4 bases; bases with no gene match: 7. This CDR3 contains 15 residues. The CDR3 DNA sequence: TGCGCCAGCAGCCTAGGGGGACAGACAGGAAACACCATATATTTT. It specifies CASSLGGQTGNTIYF.

The genes are TRBV27 and TRBJ2-4; D not resolved. The CDR3 spans 16 residues. V was trimmed by 2 bases and J by 0 bases, leaving 11 bases between them. Germline CDR1 is MNHEY and CDR2 is SMNVEV (reference sequence). The CDR3 nucleotides are TGTGCCAGCAGTTTAGAGAGATCGCTAGCCAAAAACATTCAGTACTTC. Encoded protein: CASSLERSLAKNIQYF.

V usage is TRBV12-3 or TRBV12-4 and J usage is TRBJ1-1; 9 nucleotides match TRBD1. The V gene end was trimmed by 3 bases and the J gene end by 8 bases; junction bases not matched to a gene: 4. The CDR3 is 13 amino acids. CDR3 protein: CASSLDRGWEAFF. The CDR3 DNA follows: TGTGCCAGCAGTTTGGACAGGGGTTGGGAAGCTTTCTTT.

The V gene is TRBV6-5, the J gene TRBJ1-5; D uncertain. The germline V gene has CDR1 MNHEY and CDR2 SVGAGI. Trimming pared 6 bases from V and 4 bases from J, leaving 13 bases between. The CDR3 length is 14 residues. CDR3 sequence reads: CASSQPGLNQPQHF. DNA for the CDR3: TGTGCCAGCAGCCAGCCGGGGTTAAATCAGCCCCAGCATTTT.